This note documents a single T cell receptor (beta chain) sequence. The antigen is not known. Distinct nucleotide sequences in the sample also encode this CDR3. The sampling schedule covered blood at baseline, cycle 4 day 1, and cycle 7 day 1. This table comes from immunoSEQ multiplex PCR, and its TCRdb copy is limited to in-frame clones, with some not included. The repertoire holds some 48,000 clones, with approximately 86% as singletons. The data belong to a study of OX40 agonist ivuxolimab in advanced cancers. Overall study: Those enrolled were about 80% male, with a mean age of approximately 60 years and ages from about 20 to 79.

Study results and limitations: Antigen specificity remained undetermined for the expanded peripheral T cells. Both blood CD4+ and CD8+ T cells showed clonal growth by week 6 at 0.1 to 3.0 mg/kg.

The source of this sequence is an adult with an advanced solid tumor such as melanoma, head and neck, liver or kidney cancer. Sequenced here: CD4+ or CD8+ T cells sorted from blood, sampled in a trial of the OX40 agonist ivuxolimab.

CDR3 residues: CASSSLSGVNQPQHF. Here the CDR3 DNA reads TGTGCCAGCAGCTCCCTTTCAGGGGTCAATCAGCCCCAGCATTTT. The chain links TRBV6-5 to TRBJ1-5; TRBD1 might be the D (6 bases). Germline V gene sequence: CDR1 MNHEY, CDR2 SVGAGI. The CDR3 runs 15 residues. V dropped 6 bases and J dropped 3 bases, with 15 bases sitting between them.